This T cell receptor beta chain was sequenced for a study of tumor-infiltrating lymphocytes in primary liver carcinoma. Study results and limitations: Owing to bulk unsorted samples, no comparison was made between CD4+ and CD8+ repertoires.

This CDR3 contains 12 residues. V gave up 2 bases and J gave up 10 bases, with 8 bases separating them. The germline V gene has CDR1 SGHAT and CDR2 FQDESV (reference sequence). This clonotype has more than one count but fewer than ten. Its target is unknown. Starting material of about 480 ng total RNA yielded TCR beta cDNA via a constant-region primer. The TCR beta library was amplified through three nested multiplex PCR rounds in a modified ARM-PCR procedure. It was with TRBV1-TRBV30 forward primers and a C-beta reverse primer that the first two PCR rounds were run, at roughly 10 cycles each. TCRdb processed the multiplex PCR reads anew with MiXCR; each CDR3 protein has one entry. The data hold 190,000 or so distinct CDR3 sequences, with about 61% observed a single time. Unsorted whole blood supplied the blood RNA, and germline DNA was isolated too.

This chain joins TRBV11-1 and TRBJ2-2; D not certain. The source material was peripheral blood. The sequence was collected from a woman in her sixties with primary liver carcinoma and hepatitis B virus infection. In DNA form, the CDR3 reads TGTGCCAGCAGCTTACAGGTTGTGGAGCTGTTTTTT. Translation gives CASSLQVVELFF.